These T cell receptor beta chains were read from a single sample in a study of T-cell reconstitution after alpha-beta-depleted transplantation in children. TCRdb processed the PCR reads anew with MiXCR; each CDR3 protein has one entry. Of approximately 82,000 distinct CDR3 sequences in the sample, less than 20% were seen once. The sample here was PBMCs, mostly from graft donor cells, taken 360 days after TCRalphabeta/CD19-depleted stem cell transplant. These receptors came from a male patient under 10 years old who had a stem cell transplant for acute lymphoblastic leukemia, so the T cells may come from the graft donor. CDR3s include the opening cysteine and the closing phenylalanine or tryptophan. D genes are given only for firm matches. Not all rows give a size; the values are once, few, many and, for expanded clones, a class.

J gene: TRBJ2-2; V gene: TRBV9; clone size: few; D gene: TRBD2; CDR3 DNA: TGTGCCAGCAGCCCGACTAGCGTGAACACCGGGGAGCTGTTTTTT; CDR3 protein: CASSPTSVNTGELFF
J gene: TRBJ2-5; V gene: TRBV28; clone size: few; D gene: TRBD1; CDR3 DNA: TGTGCCAGCAGTTTTATTTACCGACAGGGAAGAGAGACCCAGTACTTC; CDR3 protein: CASSFIYRQGRETQYF
J gene: TRBJ1-1; V gene: TRBV27; clone size: few; D gene: .; CDR3 DNA: TGTGCCAGCAGTTTTAAAACGGGACATAGGAACACTGAAGCTTTCTTT; CDR3 protein: CASSFKTGHRNTEAFF
J gene: TRBJ2-3; V gene: TRBV4-2; clone size: .; D gene: TRBD1; CDR3 DNA: TGTGCCAGCAGCCAAGAGGGGACAGGGGGCGGGGATACGCAGTATTTT; CDR3 protein: CASSQEGTGGGDTQYF
J gene: TRBJ1-5; V gene: TRBV3-1; clone size: few; D gene: .; CDR3 DNA: TGTGCCAGCAGCCAAGATGCGGACAGACATCAGCCCCAGCATTTT; CDR3 protein: CASSQDADRHQPQHF
J gene: TRBJ2-3; V gene: TRBV4-1; clone size: few; D gene: TRBD2; CDR3 DNA: TGCGCCAGCAGCCATAAACTAGCGGGGAGCACAGATACGCAGTATTTT; CDR3 protein: CASSHKLAGSTDTQYF
J gene: TRBJ2-5; V gene: TRBV6-5; clone size: few; D gene: .; CDR3 DNA: TGTGCCAGCAGGGATGGGGAGACCCAGTACTTC; CDR3 protein: CASRDGETQYF
J gene: TRBJ1-3; V gene: TRBV5-5; clone size: many; D gene: TRBD1; CDR3 DNA: TGTGCCAGCAGCCCTGGGACAGGGGACCTCTCTGGAAACACCATATATTTT; CDR3 protein: CASSPGTGDLSGNTIYF
J gene: TRBJ2-1; V gene: TRBV29-1; clone size: .; D gene: TRBD2; CDR3 DNA: TGCAGCGTTGGAGGGAGGTGGGGCGGGAGTCTGTATGAGCAGTTCTTC; CDR3 protein: CSVGGRWGGSLYEQFF
J gene: TRBJ1-3; V gene: TRBV3-1; clone size: .; D gene: .; CDR3 DNA: TGTGCCAGCAGCCTTAGGGGAGGCGGAAACACCATATATTTT; CDR3 protein: CASSLRGGGNTIYF
J gene: TRBJ2-1; V gene: TRBV5-1; clone size: many; D gene: .; CDR3 DNA: TGCGCCAGCAGCTTGGCGGCGGAGCAGTTCTTC; CDR3 protein: CASSLAAEQFF
J gene: TRBJ2-1; V gene: TRBV7-9; clone size: .; D gene: .; CDR3 DNA: TGTGCCAGCAGCTTAGTGAGGGACCGGGGTTACAATGAGCAGTTCTTC; CDR3 protein: CASSLVRDRGYNEQFF